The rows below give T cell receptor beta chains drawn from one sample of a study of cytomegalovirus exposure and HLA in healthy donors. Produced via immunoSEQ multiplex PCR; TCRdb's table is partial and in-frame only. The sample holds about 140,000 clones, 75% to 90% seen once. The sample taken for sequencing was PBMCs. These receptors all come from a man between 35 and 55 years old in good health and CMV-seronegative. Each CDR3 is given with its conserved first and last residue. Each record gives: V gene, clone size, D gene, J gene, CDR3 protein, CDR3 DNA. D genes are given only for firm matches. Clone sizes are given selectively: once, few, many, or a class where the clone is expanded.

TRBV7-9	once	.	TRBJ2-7	CASSLRADTYEQYF	TGTGCCAGCAGCTTGAGGGCAGACACCTACGAGCAGTACTTC
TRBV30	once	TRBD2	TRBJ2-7	CAWSLRAGATYEQYF	TGTGCCTGGAGTCTCCGAGCGGGGGCGACCTACGAGCAGTACTTC
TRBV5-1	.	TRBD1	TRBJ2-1	CASSLFGTGSNNEQFF	TGCGCCAGCAGCTTGTTTGGGACAGGGTCTAACAATGAGCAGTTCTTC
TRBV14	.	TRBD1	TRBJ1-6	CASSQGGQAGGSPLHF	TGTGCCAGCAGCCAAGGGGGACAGGCTGGGGGTTCACCCCTCCACTTT
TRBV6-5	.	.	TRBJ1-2	CASSRDMSSNYGYTF	TGTGCCAGTAGCCGGGACATGAGTAGTAACTATGGCTACACCTTC
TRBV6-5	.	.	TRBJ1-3	CASSYEGGFGNTIYF	TGTGCCAGCAGTTATGAGGGGGGGTTCGGAAACACCATATATTTT
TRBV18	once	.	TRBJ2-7	CASSSTGEQYF	TGTGCCAGCTCAAGCACTGGCGAGCAGTACTTC
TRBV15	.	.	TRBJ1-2	CATSRRENYGYTF	TGTGCCACCAGCAGGAGAGAGAACTATGGCTACACCTTC
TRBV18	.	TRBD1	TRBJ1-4	CASSPGGTGEKLFF	TGTGCCAGCTCACCGGGAGGGACAGGTGAAAAACTGTTTTTT
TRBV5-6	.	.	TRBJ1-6	CASSFRTVNSPLHF	TGTGCCAGCAGCTTCCGGACAGTTAATTCACCCCTCCACTTT
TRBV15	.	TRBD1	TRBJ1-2	CATQRPGGQGLNYGYTF	TGTGCCACCCAACGGCCCGGGGGACAGGGATTGAACTATGGCTACACCTTC
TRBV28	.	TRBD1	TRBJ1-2	CASSPYKGTGVYGYTF	TGTGCCAGCAGTCCATATAAAGGGACAGGGGTCTACGGCTACACCTTC
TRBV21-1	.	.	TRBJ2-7	CASSKGTTYEQYF	TGTGCCAGCAGCAAAGGGACAACTTACGAGCAGTACTTC
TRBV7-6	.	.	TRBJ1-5	CASSSIPGSNQPQHF	TGTGCCAGCAGCTCGATACCCGGGAGCAATCAGCCCCAGCATTTT
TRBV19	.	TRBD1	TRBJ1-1	CASSTDRDTEAFF	TGTGCCAGTAGTACGGACAGGGACACTGAAGCTTTCTTT
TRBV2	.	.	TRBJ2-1	CASIRTYNEQFF	TGTGCCAGCATTAGGACTTACAATGAGCAGTTCTTC
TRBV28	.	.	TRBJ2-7	CASSLGSGTKTYEQYF	TGTGCCAGCAGTTTAGGGAGCGGGACAAAGACCTACGAGCAGTACTTC
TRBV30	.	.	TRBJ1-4	CAWSVQPVEKLFF	TGTGCCTGGAGTGTTCAACCGGTGGAAAAACTGTTTTTT
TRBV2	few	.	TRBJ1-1	CASSEMGQVNTEAFF	TGTGCCAGCAGTGAAATGGGCCAGGTGAACACTGAAGCTTTCTTT
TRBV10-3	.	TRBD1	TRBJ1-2	CAIRADRGEVGGYTF	TGTGCCATCAGGGCGGACAGGGGTGAAGTCGGTGGCTACACCTTC
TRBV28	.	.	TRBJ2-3	CASSSPAGTSTDTQYF	TGTGCCAGCAGCTCCCCCGCGGGGACTAGCACAGATACGCAGTATTTT
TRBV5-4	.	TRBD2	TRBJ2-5	CASSLNLAGGLGRYQETQYF	TGTGCCAGCAGCTTGAACCTAGCGGGGGGGTTAGGAAGGTACCAAGAGACCCAGTACTTC
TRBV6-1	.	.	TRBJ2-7	CASSEGQLYTYEQYF	TGTGCCAGCAGTGAAGGACAGCTTTACACCTACGAGCAGTACTTC
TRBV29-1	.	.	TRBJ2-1	CSVVATATGYNEQFF	TGCAGCGTCGTTGCCACCGCCACAGGTTACAATGAGCAGTTCTTC
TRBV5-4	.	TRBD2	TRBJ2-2	CASSTGTSRTGELFF	TGTGCCAGCAGCACCGGGACTAGCCGGACCGGGGAGCTGTTTTTT
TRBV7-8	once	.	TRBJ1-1	CASSLVGAMMNTEAFF	TGTGCCAGCAGCCTCGTGGGGGCAATGATGAACACTGAAGCTTTCTTT
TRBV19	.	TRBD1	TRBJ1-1	CASSSGQGDTEAFF	TGTGCCAGTAGTTCCGGACAGGGAGACACTGAAGCTTTCTTT
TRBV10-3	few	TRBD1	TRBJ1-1	CAISESDRNQGAQTEAFF	TGTGCCATCAGTGAGTCGGATCGGAATCAGGGGGCGCAAACTGAAGCTTTCTTT
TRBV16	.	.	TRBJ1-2	CASSQSDSSYGYTF	TGTGCCAGCAGCCAATCCGACAGCTCCTATGGCTACACCTTC
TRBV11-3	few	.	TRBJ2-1	CASSLDGGLYNEQFF	TGTGCCAGCAGCTTAGACGGGGGGCTGTACAATGAGCAGTTCTTC
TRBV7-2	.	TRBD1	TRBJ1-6	CASSLGQSYNSPLHF	TGTGCCAGCAGCTTGGGACAGAGCTATAATTCACCCCTCCACTTT
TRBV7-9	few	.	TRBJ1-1	CASSPGTSTEAFF	TGTGCCAGCAGCCCCGGGACATCCACTGAAGCTTTCTTT
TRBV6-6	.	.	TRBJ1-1	CASSIGNTEAFF	TGTGCCAGCAGTATCGGGAACACTGAAGCTTTCTTT
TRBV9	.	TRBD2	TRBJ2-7	CASSVAPSGGSHEQYF	TGTGCCAGCAGCGTAGCCCCCAGCGGGGGGTCTCACGAGCAGTACTTC
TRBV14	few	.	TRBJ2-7	CASSQDTGWNSDYEQYF	TGTGCCAGCAGCCAAGATACAGGGTGGAATAGTGACTACGAGCAGTACTTC
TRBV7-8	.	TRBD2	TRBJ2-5	CASSPLAGGLAILQETQYF	TGTGCCAGCAGTCCACTAGCGGGGGGATTGGCCATCCTACAAGAGACCCAGTACTTC
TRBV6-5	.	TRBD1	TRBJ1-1	CASKNRGTRNTEAFF	TGTGCCAGCAAAAACAGGGGGACGAGGAACACTGAAGCTTTCTTT
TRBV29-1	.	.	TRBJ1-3	CSVERGGLIDTIYF	TGCAGCGTTGAAAGGGGAGGCCTCATCGACACCATATATTTT
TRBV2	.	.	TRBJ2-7	CASKTGQLVRYEQYF	TGTGCCAGCAAAACCGGACAGCTCGTCCGCTACGAGCAGTACTTC
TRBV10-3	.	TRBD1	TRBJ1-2	CAISEGPEQGAFANYGYTF	TGTGCCATCAGTGAGGGCCCGGAACAGGGGGCATTTGCTAACTATGGCTACACCTTC